One sample yielded the 12 T cell receptor beta chains listed below, sequenced in a study of OX40 agonist ivuxolimab in advanced cancers. Data came from immunoSEQ multiplex PCR; TCRdb stores just in-frame clones and leaves some out. This table holds some 110,000 clones, around 93% found once. The sample here was CD4+ or CD8+ T cells sorted from blood, taken in a trial of the OX40 agonist ivuxolimab. These receptors originate from an adult with an advanced solid tumor such as melanoma, head and neck, liver or kidney cancer.

J is TRBJ1-5 and V is TRBV28; D may be TRBD1 (6 bases). This CDR3 has 15 amino acids. Germline CDR1 is MDHEN and CDR2 is SYDVKM. V was clipped by 6 bases and J by 0 bases, with 12 bases between them. CDR3 sequence: CASRLMTGSNQPQHF. DNA for the CDR3: TGTGCCAGCAGATTGATGACAGGTAGCAATCAGCCCCAGCATTTT.

V is TRBV5-6 and J is TRBJ1-3; D is undetermined. Looked up from germline, CDR1 is SGHDT and CDR2 is YYEEEE. The V and J ends lost 0 bases and 4 bases respectively, with 14 bases between them. The CDR3 covers 16 residues. CDR3: CASSLAGYGGGNTIYF. The CDR3 nucleotides read TGTGCCAGCAGCTTGGCCGGTTACGGCGGGGGAAACACCATATATTTT.

CDR3 region: CASKTGWSSGSLYEQYF. CDR3 DNA sequence: TGTGCCAGCAAAACGGGGTGGTCGAGCGGGAGCTTATACGAGCAGTACTTC. This rearrangement joins TRBV2 to TRBJ2-7; 8 nucleotides line up with TRBD2. Germline V gene sequence: CDR1 SNHLY, CDR2 FYNNEI. This CDR3 is built from 17 residues. After removal of 7 bases from V and 4 bases from J, the junction contained 18 bases not matched to a gene.

This chain joins TRBV6-8 and TRBJ1-1, with 12 positions matching TRBD1. The trim removed 3 bases at V and 7 bases at J, leaving 6 bases unmatched. CDR3 length equals 15 residues. CDR1 and CDR2 (germline): MNHGY, SAAAGT. The CDR3, as DNA: TGTGCCAGCAGTTATTCCGGGACAGGGGGCCTTGAAGCTTTCTTT. Encoded protein: CASSYSGTGGLEAFF.

The J gene is TRBJ1-3, the V gene TRBV6-1; 8 nucleotides line up with TRBD1. The CDR3 has 15 amino acids. The V and J ends lost 6 bases and 4 bases, in that order; junction bases with no gene match: 8. Germline V lookup: CDR1 MNHNS, CDR2 SASEGT. The CDR3 loop is CASSQGQDRGNTIYF. CDR3 DNA sequence: TGTGCCAGCAGCCAGGGACAGGACAGGGGAAACACCATATATTTT.

The chain carries TRBV19 and TRBJ2-5; D might be TRBD1 (5 bases). The CDR3 length is 13 residues. The V gene's germline CDR1 is LNHDA and CDR2 SQIVND (reference sequence). V lost 5 bases, J lost 3 bases, and 10 bases lay in between. The chain's CDR3 is CASSPQGKETQYF. The CDR3 DNA is TGTGCCAGTAGTCCTCAGGGTAAAGAGACCCAGTACTTC.

The chain links TRBV27 to TRBJ2-7, with D unclear. V lost 2 bases to trimming and J lost 5 bases, with 19 bases between them. This CDR3 has 16 amino acids. CDR1 and CDR2 from the germline V gene are MNHEY and SMNVEV (reference sequence). The CDR3 region is CASSLGGATRFDEQYF. The CDR3 region has the DNA TGTGCCAGCAGTTTAGGTGGCGCCACGCGTTTCGACGAGCAGTACTTC.

The rearrangement links TRBV4-2 to TRBJ1-4; D perhaps matches TRBD1 (5 bases). Looked up from germline, CDR1 is LGHNA and CDR2 is YNFKEQ. V was clipped by 7 bases and J by 12 bases, with 21 bases between them. This CDR3 is 14 amino acids long. The CDR3 DNA reads TGTGCCAGCACCAGAGGGGCAGGGTCGGAGGAACTGTTTTTT. Translation: CASTRGAGSEELFF.

V and J are TRBV7-9 and TRBJ1-6; possibly TRBD1 for D (6 bases). Per germline, CDR1 SEHNR and CDR2 FQNEAQ (reference sequence). There are 16 residues in the CDR3. V lost 4 bases and J 7 bases, leaving 17 bases between the germline ends. Here the CDR3 reads CASSYQGMHENSPLHF. CDR3 DNA: TGTGCCAGCAGCTACCAGGGGATGCATGAAAATTCACCCCTCCACTTT.

In the case of this clone: Other nucleotide sequences in the sample specify the same CDR3. The chain joins TRBV5-6 to TRBJ1-6; 10 bases are shared with TRBD1. Germline V CDR1 and CDR2: SGHDT, YYEEEE. V gave up 5 bases and J gave up 4 bases; unmatched junction bases: 9. This CDR3 comprises 17 residues. CDR3 sequence: CASSSSGTGVYNSPLHF. The DNA of the CDR3 is TGTGCCAGCAGTTCCTCTGGGACAGGGGTTTATAATTCACCCCTCCACTTT.

The chain carries TRBV25-1 and TRBJ2-1; D not certain. The V and J ends lost 4 bases and 9 bases respectively, with 13 bases between them. The germline V gene has CDR1 MGHDK and CDR2 SYGVNS. CDR3 length: 13 amino acids. The CDR3 reads CASSASRTGEQFF. CDR3 nucleotides: TGTGCCAGCAGTGCCTCAAGGACGGGTGAGCAGTTCTTC.

The chain's CDR3 is CASTHPGTGGRGEQFF. The CDR3 DNA follows: TGTGCCAGCACCCACCCAGGGACAGGGGGCCGGGGTGAGCAGTTCTTC. The chain uses TRBV27 and TRBJ2-1, with 12 bases matching TRBD1. Per the germline V gene, CDR1 is MNHEY and CDR2 is SMNVEV (reference sequence). The J segment lost 9 bases and the V segment lost 7 bases, leaving 13 bases of the junction unmatched. The CDR3 is made up of 16 amino acids.